Shown below are 7 T cell receptor beta chains from a single sample sequenced in a study of T cell repertoires in cytomegalovirus infection. Each CDR3 protein gets one entry after TCRdb re-called the reads with MiXCR. This sample has about 830,000 distinct CDR3 sequences; around a third occur once, and the top ten carry 9.5% to 15%. Which antigens these TCRs recognize remains unknown. The material sequenced was cultured CD8+ T cells from PBMCs, taken from culture after CMV antigen stimulation. The receptor set was obtained from a human donor in good health (CMV status not recorded). Some clones in this sample may be carry-over from other donors' samples.

The table lists this clonotype with a few counts. This chain connects TRBV12-3 or TRBV12-4 to TRBJ1-3; D gene uncertain. V shed 6 bases and J shed 0 bases, with 9 bases lying between them. CDR3 length: 14 amino acids. The CDR3 DNA is TGTGCCAGCAGCAACCCGAGCTCTGGAAACACCATATATTTT. Translated, it gives CASSNPSSGNTIYF.

This clonotype was counted a single time. The gene calls are TRBV29-1 and TRBJ1-5; the match to TRBD1 covers 11 bases. V was pared by 7 bases and J by 2 bases, with 16 bases of the junction left unmatched. Germline lookup yields CDR1 SQVTM and CDR2 ANQGSEA. CDR3 size: 18 residues. The CDR3 nucleotides read TGCAGCGCCGGGCGTGGGACAGGGGGTTTTGTGGGCAATCAGCCCCAGCATTTT. Residues: CSAGRGTGGFVGNQPQHF.

The chain joins TRBV27 to TRBJ2-5, with 13 bases lining up with TRBD2. J was trimmed by 2 bases and V by 5 bases; bases with no gene match: 5. CDR3 length: 16 residues. Germline V gene data show CDR1 as MNHEY and CDR2 as SMNVEV (reference sequence). The CDR3 DNA reads as TGTGCCAGCAGTCGACTAGCGGGGGGCCGGCAAGAGACCCAGTACTTC. This translates into CASSRLAGGRQETQYF.

The rearrangement uses TRBV7-6 and TRBJ2-7, with TRBD1 matching 7 bases. The germline gives CDR1 SGHVS, CDR2 FNYEAQ. V was pared by 5 bases and J by 3 bases, with 4 bases of the junction left unmatched. The CDR3 is 13 residues long. The CDR3 sequence is CASSPQGDYEQYV. The CDR3 DNA sequence: TGTGCCAGCAGCCCCCAGGGGGACTACGAGCAGTACGTC.

The rearrangement links TRBV29-1 to TRBJ1-1; 8 bases are shared with TRBD1. Germline CDR1 and CDR2: SQVTM and ANQGSEA. This CDR3 region has 14 residues. V shed 7 bases, J shed 2 bases, and the junction held 9 bases outside the gene matches. CDR3 residues: CSAKGQGANTEAFF. CDR3 nucleotides: TGCAGCGCCAAGGGCCAGGGGGCAAACACTGAAGCTTTCTTT.

This clonotype was seen ten or more times. The rearrangement joins TRBV7-3 to TRBJ2-5, with TRBD1 identical over 10 bases. Germline values: CDR1 SGHTA, CDR2 FQGTGA. Trimming removed 4 bases from V and 5 bases from J; junction bases left unmatched: 4. CDR3 length equals 14 residues. CDR3 in DNA: TGTGCCAGCAGCTCGACAGGGGGCATGGAGACCCAGTACTTC. Its translation is CASSSTGGMETQYF.

The chain links TRBV7-9 to TRBJ2-1, with D tentatively TRBD2 (6 bases). Germline V gives CDR1 SEHNR, CDR2 FQNEAQ (reference sequence). CDR3 length equals 14 residues. The ends were cut back, 5 bases at V and 5 bases at J, with 13 bases in the middle. CDR3 amino acids: CASSPAGRNNEQFF. The DNA for the CDR3 is TGTGCCAGCAGCCCCGCGGGGCGTAACAATGAGCAGTTCTTC.